Below, 18 T cell receptor beta chains from the same sample are listed, as sequenced in a study of tumor-infiltrating lymphocytes in localized non-small cell lung cancer. Using immunoSEQ multiplex PCR, the repertoire was profiled, and TCRdb retains in-frame clones only, with some absent. The sample carries over 10,000 clones, around 81% recorded once. What was sequenced was lung tumor tissue. The receptors originated from a human donor with non-small cell lung cancer.

This chain joins TRBV4-3 and TRBJ2-1; D uncertain. V lost 0 bases to trimming and J lost 0 bases, with 12 bases between them. In germline, CDR1 is LGHNA, CDR2 YSLEER. The CDR3 runs to 17 residues. The CDR3 sequence: CASSQDLVFSSYNEQFF. Written as DNA, the CDR3 is TGCGCCAGCAGCCAAGATCTGGTTTTTAGCTCCTACAATGAGCAGTTCTTC.

CDR3 bases: TGCGCCAGCAGCCGAAGAGTAACCGACAATGAGCAGTTCTTC. Translating it yields CASSRRVTDNEQFF. The gene calls are TRBV4-1 and TRBJ2-1; D not certain. This CDR3 comprises 14 residues. Germline V CDR1 and CDR2: MGHRA, YSYEKL. V lost 4 bases and J 5 bases, leaving 12 bases between the germline ends.

This clone was detected only once. V and J are TRBV21-1 and TRBJ2-4; TRBD1 is the table's D call and was not checked against the DNA. TRBV21-1 is classified as a pseudogene. This CDR3 is built from 15 residues. CDR3 residues: CASSKGTEQENIQYF. In nucleotides, the CDR3 is TGTGCCAGCAGCAAGGGCACAGAACAAGAAAACATTCAGTACTTC.

This clone has only one observation. The chain employs TRBV19 and TRBJ2-3; weak D call: TRBD1 (6 bases). The CDR3 spans 12 residues. V was shortened by 6 bases and J by 4 bases, with 8 bases between the two germline ends. Germline assignment: CDR1 LNHDA and CDR2 SQIVND (reference sequence). The CDR3 here is CASSAGADTQYF. The CDR3 nucleotides read TGTGCCAGTAGCGCAGGGGCAGATACGCAGTATTTT.

This chain links TRBV11-2 with TRBJ1-6; D might be TRBD1 (6 bases). The CDR3 is 15 residues long. Germline CDR1 is SGHAT and CDR2 is FQNNGV. Trimming took 3 bases from V and 7 from J, leaving 13 bases between them. The DNA of the CDR3 is TGTGCCAGCAGCTTCGCCGGGACAAAGAATTCACCCCTCCACTTT. Translated, it gives CASSFAGTKNSPLHF. Together with reference TRBV11-2 and TRBJ1-6, the CDR3 gives the full variable domain: EAGVAQSPRYKIIEKRQSVAFWCNPISGHATLYWYQQILGQGPKLLIQFQNNGVVDDSQLPKDRFSAERLKGVDSTLKIQPAKLEDSAVYLCASSFAGTKNSPLHFGNGTRLTVT.

V and J are TRBV19 and TRBJ1-2; TRBD1 aligns across 7 bases. J gave up 7 bases and V 2 bases, and 10 bases lay outside the gene matches. The length of the CDR3 is 15 residues. Germline V gene lookup returns CDR1 LNHDA and CDR2 SQIVND (reference sequence). The CDR3 here is CASSISRQGGSGYTF. The DNA of the CDR3 is TGTGCCAGTAGTATATCCAGACAGGGTGGGTCTGGCTACACCTTC.

This clone was found a few times. The V and J genes are TRBV7-2 and TRBJ2-2; no reliable D call. CDR3 length equals 13 residues. Per germline, CDR1 SGHTA and CDR2 FQGNSA. V was clipped by 5 bases and J by 7 bases, with 11 bases between them. The CDR3 DNA is TGTGCCAGCAGCCTTACAAGCCGCGGGGAGCTGTTTTTT. This gives the protein CASSLTSRGELFF.

The CDR3 coding sequence is TGTGCCAGCAGCTTAGTTGGCGTTGCGACGACGCAGTATTTT. It is translated as CASSLVGVATTQYF. This chain joins TRBV11-2 and TRBJ2-3; D not resolved. Between the trimmed V and J ends, which lost 1 base and 9 bases, there was a span of 14 bases. The CDR3 loop spans 14 amino acids. Looked up from germline, CDR1 is SGHAT and CDR2 is FQNNGV.

The chain joins TRBV7-6 to TRBJ2-5, with TRBD1 matching over 8 bases. The V gene's germline CDR1 is SGHVS and CDR2 FNYEAQ. The CDR3 consists of 15 residues. Trimming removed 5 bases from V and 4 bases from J; junction bases left unmatched: 9. CDR3: CASSQQGTGGETQYF. The CDR3 DNA reads as TGTGCCAGCAGCCAACAAGGGACAGGAGGAGAGACCCAGTACTTC.

This clone is classed as medium-sized. V and J are TRBV7-9 and TRBJ1-5, with D possibly matching TRBD1 (6 bases). This CDR3 spans 16 amino acids. Trimming removed 2 bases at V and 2 bases at J, with 13 bases between. Looked up from germline, CDR1 is SEHNR and CDR2 is FQNEAQ (reference sequence). CDR3 loop: CASSLNQGTGNQPQHF. CDR3 DNA sequence: TGTGCCAGCAGCTTAAATCAGGGGACGGGCAATCAGCCCCAGCATTTT.

The V and J genes are TRBV5-1 and TRBJ2-7, with no clear D. V was clipped by 0 bases and J by 7 bases, with 20 bases between them. Germline V gives CDR1 SGHRS, CDR2 YFSETQ. This CDR3 is built from 16 residues. This CDR3 reads CASSLEGRTNMGEQYF. CDR3 coding DNA: TGCGCCAGCAGCTTGGAGGGCCGAACCAATATGGGGGAGCAGTACTTC.

The V gene is TRBV5-4, the J gene TRBJ2-3; perhaps D is TRBD1 or TRBD2 (5 bases each). The CDR3 sequence is 14 residues long. Germline-derived CDR1 and CDR2 are SGHNT and YYREEE (reference sequence). V dropped 3 bases and J dropped 6 bases, with 14 bases sitting between them. In DNA, the CDR3 is TGTGCCAGCAGCTCGGACTCATCAGGGGATACGCAGTATTTT. This sequence encodes CASSSDSSGDTQYF.

This sequence joins TRBV7-2 and TRBJ1-2; 11 bases are a match to TRBD1. CDR3 length: 14 residues. J was trimmed by 5 bases and V by 5 bases; bases with no gene match: 4. Germline V gene lookup returns CDR1 SGHTA and CDR2 FQGNSA. The CDR3 DNA follows: TGTGCCAGCAGCCCCGGGACAGGGGGTTATGGCTACACCTTC. Protein: CASSPGTGGYGYTF.

The chain links TRBV9 to TRBJ2-1; TRBD2 matches 8 bases. Germline V lookup: CDR1 SGDLS, CDR2 YYNGEE. The CDR3 is 15 amino acids. Trimming at V came to 4 bases and at J to 8 bases, leaving 11 bases not matched to a gene. Here the CDR3 reads CASSLGLVDGDEQFF. The CDR3 bases are TGTGCCAGCAGCTTGGGACTAGTGGACGGGGATGAGCAGTTCTTC. The variable domain in full, completed from reference TRBV9 and TRBJ2-1, reads DSGVTQTPKHLITATGQRVTLRCSPRSGDLSVYWYQQSLDQGLQFLIQYYNGEERAKGNILERFSAQQFPDLHSELNLSSLELGDSALYFCASSLGLVDGDEQFFGPGTRLTVL.

The CDR3 here is CSVAPRSTNNEQFF. CDR3 nucleotide sequence: TGCAGCGTTGCGCCTAGATCAACTAACAATGAGCAGTTCTTC. The chain is built from TRBV29-1 and TRBJ2-1; D is unclear. Germline V gene lookup returns CDR1 SQVTM and CDR2 ANQGSEA. V lost 4 bases, J lost 5 bases, and 15 bases lay in between. The CDR3 loop spans 14 amino acids.

The chain is built from TRBV29-1 and TRBJ1-2, with D unresolved. This CDR3 contains 12 residues. Germline V gene lookup returns CDR1 SQVTM and CDR2 ANQGSEA. V was trimmed by 0 bases and J by 10 bases, leaving 12 bases between them. In DNA form, the CDR3 reads TGCAGCGTTGAAGATGCTGGCAGAACCTACACCTTC. Its translation: CSVEDAGRTYTF.

The rearrangement links TRBV5-4 to TRBJ2-5, with 7 bases that match TRBD1. The germline V gene encodes CDR1 SGHNT and CDR2 YYREEE (reference sequence). Unmatched junction bases numbered 10, after V lost 0 bases and J lost 5 bases. CDR3 length equals 16 residues. The CDR3 region has the DNA TGTGCCAGCAGCTTGGCGGCAGGGGGTAAACAGGAGACCCAGTACTTC. Its translation: CASSLAAGGKQETQYF.

The chain carries TRBV5-1 and TRBJ2-3, with a possible D match to TRBD1 (5 bases). V was trimmed by 0 bases and J by 1 base, leaving 6 bases between them. Germline V lookup: CDR1 SGHRS, CDR2 YFSETQ. This CDR3 has 14 amino acids. CDR3 coding DNA: TGCGCCAGCAGCTTGGGCAGGGGCACAGATACGCAGTATTTT. This translates into CASSLGRGTDTQYF.